The rows below give T cell receptor beta chains drawn from one sample of a study of shared clonotypes between healthy human individuals. TCRdb's copy holds only in-frame clones and misses some; the assay was immunoSEQ multiplex PCR. Among approximately 740,000 clones listed, approximately 79% were seen once. Material for sequencing was memory CD4+ T cells sorted from blood. The receptors derive from a woman in her 30s in good health. CDR3s include the opening cysteine and the closing phenylalanine or tryptophan. Each record gives: J gene, V gene, clone size, D gene, CDR3 protein, CDR3 DNA. D genes are given only for firm matches. Some rows mark clone size as missing; the rest say once, few, many or name a class of expanded clone.

TRBJ2-5	TRBV29-1	few	NA	CSVEGGRETQYF	TGCAGCGTTGAGGGGGGGCGAGAGACCCAGTACTTC
TRBJ2-1	TRBV18	NA	TRBD2	CASSPPGLAGIGHEQFF	TGTGCCAGCTCACCACCGGGACTAGCGGGAATAGGCCATGAGCAGTTCTTC
TRBJ1-2	TRBV6-5	NA	NA	CASSLKVYGYTF	TGTGCCAGCAGTTTGAAGGTGTATGGCTACACCTTC
TRBJ1-2	TRBV29-1	NA	NA	CSVETGPNYGYTF	TGCAGCGTTGAGACAGGACCTAACTATGGCTACACCTTC
TRBJ2-2	TRBV5-1	NA	TRBD2	CASSRLAGPNTGELFF	TGCGCCAGCTCAAGACTAGCGGGCCCGAACACCGGGGAGCTGTTTTTT
TRBJ2-5	TRBV5-1	few	TRBD1	CASSDGTGGQETQYF	TGCGCCAGCAGCGACGGGACAGGGGGCCAAGAGACCCAGTACTTC
TRBJ1-2	TRBV29-1	NA	TRBD1	CSVVDWGQGASGYTF	TGCAGCGTTGTAGATTGGGGACAGGGGGCAAGCGGCTACACCTTC
TRBJ2-5	TRBV28	many	NA	CASSPPWGETQYF	TGTGCCAGCAGTCCGCCCTGGGGAGAGACCCAGTACTTC
TRBJ2-1	TRBV4-1	NA	NA	CASSRNADPSYNEQFF	TGCGCCAGCAGCCGGAACGCGGACCCTTCCTACAATGAGCAGTTCTTC
TRBJ2-2	TRBV30	NA	NA	CAWKLVGALNTGELFF	TGTGCCTGGAAACTAGTCGGGGCCCTGAACACCGGGGAGCTGTTTTTT
TRBJ2-2	TRBV27	NA	NA	CASSLFAANTGELFF	TGTGCCAGCAGTTTATTCGCGGCGAACACCGGGGAGCTGTTTTTT
TRBJ2-7	TRBV5-7	NA	TRBD1	CASSFKRQGWYEQYF	TGTGCCAGCAGCTTCAAGAGACAGGGTTGGTACGAGCAGTACTTC
TRBJ2-3	TRBV2	few	TRBD2	CASTQLTSGTDTQYF	TGTGCCAGCACGCAACTGACTAGCGGCACAGATACGCAGTATTTT
TRBJ2-1	TRBV30	NA	NA	CAWRSGLHNEQFF	TGTGCCTGGAGGAGCGGGCTACACAATGAGCAGTTCTTC
TRBJ2-7	TRBV5-4	few	TRBD1	CASSLGGQGIDEQYF	TGTGCCAGCAGCTTGGGTGGACAGGGGATCGACGAGCAGTACTTC
TRBJ1-4	TRBV5-4	NA	TRBD1	CASSSGQGNEKLFF	TGTGCCAGCAGCTCCGGACAGGGGAACGAAAAACTGTTTTTT
TRBJ2-7	TRBV7-9	once	TRBD2	CASSPTLLARTYEQYF	TGTGCCAGCAGCCCTACCTTACTAGCGAGGACCTACGAGCAGTACTTC
TRBJ2-2	TRBV5-1	NA	NA	CASSWKDTGELFF	TGCGCCAGCAGCTGGAAAGACACCGGGGAGCTGTTTTTT
TRBJ2-3	TRBV28	NA	NA	CASSLYTVHTDTQYF	TGTGCCAGCAGTTTATATACGGTCCACACAGATACGCAGTATTTT
TRBJ1-1	TRBV5-4	NA	TRBD1	CASSLSQGRTEAFF	TGTGCCAGCAGCTTGTCACAGGGGAGAACTGAAGCTTTCTTT
TRBJ2-3	TRBV2	few	NA	CASSGGPLGTQYF	TGTGCCAGCAGTGGTGGTCCCCTCGGTACGCAGTATTTT
TRBJ1-3	TRBV5-5	few	TRBD1	CASLTTGYGNTIYF	TGTGCCAGCTTAACGACAGGGTATGGAAACACCATATATTTT
TRBJ2-6	TRBV9	NA	TRBD1	CASARGPGANVLTF	TGTGCCAGCGCCAGGGGGCCTGGGGCCAACGTCCTGACTTTC
TRBJ2-5	TRBV5-4	NA	TRBD2	CASSPTSGSQQETQYF	TGTGCCAGCAGCCCAACTAGCGGGAGCCAGCAAGAGACCCAGTACTTC
TRBJ2-5	TRBV11-2	NA	NA	CASSLGPGKLQETQYF	TGTGCCAGCAGCTTAGGCCCCGGAAAGCTTCAAGAGACCCAGTACTTC
TRBJ2-1	TRBV5-1	few	NA	CASSLESAGYNEQFF	TGCGCCAGCAGCTTGGAATCAGCGGGTTACAATGAGCAGTTCTTC
TRBJ2-7	TRBV28	few	TRBD2	CASSSRTSGSDEQYF	TGTGCCAGCAGTTCACGGACTAGCGGGAGCGACGAGCAGTACTTC
TRBJ2-7	TRBV28	NA	NA	CASTTRYEQYF	TGTGCCAGCACCACCCGCTACGAGCAGTACTTC
TRBJ2-7	TRBV10-3	NA	NA	CAISEIDGGKYF	TGTGCCATCAGTGAAATAGACGGTGGGAAGTACTTC
TRBJ2-3	TRBV19	NA	TRBD1	CASSPGQGAITDTQYF	TGTGCCAGTAGCCCCGGGCAGGGGGCTATCACAGATACGCAGTATTTT
TRBJ1-2	TRBV28	NA	TRBD1	CASSQGTGAFYGYTF	TGTGCCAGCAGCCAGGGGACAGGGGCTTTCTATGGCTACACCTTC
TRBJ2-6	TRBV18	NA	NA	CASSPFGPLSGANVLTF	TGTGCCAGCTCCCCATTTGGCCCCCTCTCTGGGGCCAACGTCCTGACTTTC
TRBJ1-5	TRBV28	NA	TRBD1	CASSLSTDRVWQPQHF	TGTGCCAGCAGTTTATCTACGGACAGGGTTTGGCAGCCCCAGCATTTT
TRBJ2-7	TRBV5-5	few	TRBD1	CASSLTGGRSYEQYF	TGTGCCAGCAGCTTGACAGGGGGGCGATCCTACGAGCAGTACTTC
TRBJ2-7	TRBV2	NA	NA	CASSGLSRSSYEQYF	TGTGCCAGCAGTGGACTCAGTAGGAGCTCCTACGAGCAGTACTTC
TRBJ2-3	TRBV11-2	many	NA	CASSPGTWGTDTQYF	TGTGCCAGCAGCCCGGGGACATGGGGCACAGATACGCAGTATTTT
TRBJ2-3	TRBV5-5	NA	NA	CASRGRADTQYF	TGTGCCAGCAGAGGGAGAGCAGATACGCAGTATTTT
TRBJ2-1	TRBV10-1	NA	TRBD1	CASSDPGQVLNEQFF	TGCGCCAGCAGTGATCCCGGACAGGTCCTAAATGAGCAGTTCTTC
TRBJ2-6	TRBV6-1	NA	NA	CAVKGVGSGANVLTF	TGTGCCGTAAAGGGTGTGGGCTCTGGGGCCAACGTCCTGACTTTC
TRBJ1-5	TRBV28	few	NA	CASRPPGPGNQPQHF	TGTGCCAGCAGGCCCCCAGGTCCAGGTAATCAGCCCCAGCATTTT
TRBJ2-5	TRBV11-2	once	NA	CASSLGGSAGRGTQYF	TGTGCCAGCAGCTTAGGTGGCTCTGCGGGACGCGGGACCCAGTACTTC
TRBJ2-5	TRBV19	NA	NA	CASSTLPGPWETQYF	TGTGCCAGTAGTACACTACCGGGGCCGTGGGAGACCCAGTACTTC
TRBJ2-7	TRBV28	NA	NA	CASRMAGNSYEQYF	TGTGCCAGCAGGATGGCGGGAAACTCCTACGAGCAGTACTTC
TRBJ2-7	TRBV5-1	NA	NA	CASSLGFGAPSYEQYF	TGCGCCAGCAGCTTGGGTTTCGGGGCCCCCTCCTACGAGCAGTACTTC
TRBJ1-1	TRBV28	NA	TRBD1	CASTAGDRVNTEAFF	TGTGCCAGCACCGCCGGGGACAGGGTAAACACTGAAGCTTTCTTT
TRBJ2-2	TRBV28	once	NA	CASSLWAGLTGELFF	TGTGCCAGCAGTTTATGGGCAGGGCTCACCGGGGAGCTGTTTTTT
TRBJ2-3	TRBV7-2	few	TRBD2	CASSFSGRHRTDTQYF	TGTGCCAGCAGCTTTAGCGGGAGACACCGCACAGATACGCAGTATTTT
TRBJ2-7	TRBV28	NA	NA	CASSPARGYEQYF	TGTGCCAGCAGTCCCGCGAGGGGCTACGAGCAGTACTTC
TRBJ1-5	TRBV19	NA	NA	CASRDGRQPQHF	TGTGCCAGCCGGGACGGAAGACAGCCCCAGCATTTT
TRBJ1-3	TRBV5-1	NA	TRBD1	CASSAQGVNSGNTIYF	TGCGCCAGCAGTGCACAGGGGGTGAACTCTGGAAACACCATATATTTT
TRBJ1-1	TRBV6-5	few	NA	CASSYNRNTEAFF	TGTGCCAGCAGTTACAACCGGAACACTGAAGCTTTCTTT
TRBJ2-5	TRBV6-5	NA	TRBD1	CASSYEGTGEDDQYF	TGTGCCAGCAGTTACGAGGGGACAGGGGAAGATGACCAGTACTTC
TRBJ2-4	TRBV19	NA	NA	CASSIPPRGTSKNIQYF	TGTGCCAGTAGTATACCTCCCCGGGGAACGAGCAAAAACATTCAGTACTTC
TRBJ1-4	TRBV5-1	many	TRBD1	CASSLVGTGAITNEKLFF	TGCGCCAGCAGCTTGGTAGGGACAGGCGCCATAACTAATGAAAAACTGTTTTTT
TRBJ2-7	TRBV6-5	NA	NA	CASKPINTYEQYF	TGTGCCAGCAAACCAATAAACACCTACGAGCAGTACTTC
TRBJ2-2	TRBV18	NA	NA	CASSPRQEAGTGELFF	TGTGCCAGCTCACCACGACAGGAGGCAGGAACCGGGGAGCTGTTTTTT
TRBJ2-7	TRBV6-1	NA	TRBD1	CASSEGPGQFYEQYF	TGTGCCAGCAGTGAGGGCCCGGGACAGTTCTACGAGCAGTACTTC
TRBJ2-5	TRBV11-2	NA	TRBD2	CASSLMGGGRAQETQYF	TGTGCCAGCAGCTTAATGGGCGGCGGGAGGGCCCAAGAGACCCAGTACTTC
TRBJ2-7	TRBV19	NA	NA	CASSIDITAYEQYF	TGTGCCAGTAGTATAGATATAACAGCCTACGAGCAGTACTTC